A selection of T cell receptor beta chains follows, all from one sample in a study of neoadjuvant anti-PD-1 for oral cavity cancer. Method: immunoSEQ multiplex PCR; TCRdb's copy keeps in-frame clones and lacks some. Altogether around 65,000 clones are present, roughly nine tenths being singletons, with the ten largest covering roughly 2.9%. The source material was PBMCs, sampled after nivolumab (anti-PD-1) treatment. The receptor set was obtained from a person aged 40 to 85 with oral cavity squamous cell carcinoma. Both conserved end residues are part of each CDR3. D genes are given only for firm matches. Where a row states a size, it is once, few, many or the class of an expanded clone; other rows omit it.

D gene	clone size	V gene	J gene	CDR3 DNA	CDR3 protein
TRBD1	.	TRBV7-2	TRBJ1-4	TGTGCCAGCAGCTCCGGGACAGGTCGGGAAAAACTGTTTTTT	CASSSGTGREKLFF
.	.	TRBV25-1	TRBJ1-4	TGTGCCAGCAGTGAATATCGTGCCGGGGGCGAGGAAAAACTGTTTTTT	CASSEYRAGGEEKLFF
.	few	TRBV7-8	TRBJ1-5	TGTGCCAGCAGCTTAGGACACAATCAGCCCCAGCATTTT	CASSLGHNQPQHF
.	.	TRBV7-9	TRBJ2-2	TGTGCCAGCAGCTTAGAGGCCGGGGAGCTGTTTTTT	CASSLEAGELFF
.	once	TRBV6-1	TRBJ1-2	TGTGCCAGCAGTGAGTGGAGTAGGAACTATGGCTACACCTTC	CASSEWSRNYGYTF
.	.	TRBV10-1	TRBJ2-2	TGCGCCAGCAGGTCGCAGGGGAACACCGGGGAGCTGTTTTTT	CASRSQGNTGELFF
TRBD2	.	TRBV5-1	TRBJ2-1	TGCGCCAGCTACTCCGGGACTAGGGCCTTCAATGAGCAGTTCTTC	CASYSGTRAFNEQFF
.	.	TRBV15	TRBJ2-1	TGTGCCACCCGGTCGGGAGCGGATGAGCAGTTCTTC	CATRSGADEQFF
TRBD1	.	TRBV29-1	TRBJ2-5	TGCAGCGGGACAGGGGGGGTGACCCAGTACTTC	CSGTGGVTQYF
.	.	TRBV7-8	TRBJ2-7	TGTGCCAGCAGCTCAGTTGATCTAGCCGGGGACTACGAGCAGTACTTC	CASSSVDLAGDYEQYF
.	.	TRBV7-9	TRBJ1-3	TGTGCCAGCAGCCGCGGCGGGACGGTCGTTTCTGGAAACACCATATATTTT	CASSRGGTVVSGNTIYF
.	.	TRBV14	TRBJ2-4	TGTGCCAGCAGCCGAACCGATTGGCGGAGTAGGGCCAAAAACATTCAGTACTTC	CASSRTDWRSRAKNIQYF
.	once	TRBV25-1	TRBJ2-3	TGTGCCAGCAGTGATGAACATTATAGCGGAAGCACAGATACGCAGTATTTT	CASSDEHYSGSTDTQYF
.	.	TRBV30	TRBJ1-5	TGTGCCTGGAGTAAACAGGGCGCACAGCCCCAGCATTTT	CAWSKQGAQPQHF
TRBD1	.	TRBV6-1	TRBJ1-1	TGTGCCAGCTTGAAGGACAGGGTGAACACTGAAGCTTTCTTT	CASLKDRVNTEAFF
TRBD1	.	TRBV5-1	TRBJ2-5	TGCGCCAGCAGCTCGGGACAGCCCCACGAGACCCAGTACTTC	CASSSGQPHETQYF
TRBD1	.	TRBV7-3	TRBJ2-1	TGTGCCAGCAGCTCCCAACCGGGACAGAAGCAGTTCTTC	CASSSQPGQKQFF
.	.	TRBV27	TRBJ1-5	TGTGCCAGCAGCCATCAGGGGAGGGGGAATCAGCCCCAGCATTTT	CASSHQGRGNQPQHF
.	once	TRBV4-1	TRBJ1-4	TGCGCCAGCAGCCCCGGGTACAGTGAAAAACTGTTTTTT	CASSPGYSEKLFF
.	.	TRBV5-8	TRBJ2-6	TGTGCCAGCAGCTTTAGCATTGGGGCCAACGTCCTGACTTTC	CASSFSIGANVLTF
.	.	TRBV11-2	TRBJ2-7	TGTGCCAGCAGCTTAGCAGGACGGACCCCCGAGCAGTACTTC	CASSLAGRTPEQYF
TRBD1	.	TRBV28	TRBJ1-4	TGTGCCAGCAGTCTCCTCCGGACAGGGGTAAAACTGTTTTTT	CASSLLRTGVKLFF
TRBD1	.	TRBV15	TRBJ1-1	TGTGCCACCAGCACAATAGACAGGGGGAACACTGAAGCTTTCTTT	CATSTIDRGNTEAFF
.	.	TRBV7-3	TRBJ2-3	TGTGCCAGCAGCTTAGGCGGGGTTCACACAGATACGCAGTATTTT	CASSLGGVHTDTQYF
.	.	TRBV11-2	TRBJ2-1	TGTGCCAGCAGCTTAGCGGCGCGGGGGTTCTTC	CASSLAARGFF
TRBD1	.	TRBV28	TRBJ1-5	TGTGCCAGCAGGTCCGGGACAGGGGATCAGCCCCAGCATTTT	CASRSGTGDQPQHF
.	.	TRBV7-2	TRBJ1-4	TGTGCCAGCAGCCCCAGGGGCAGGGGTAATGAAAAACTGTTTTTT	CASSPRGRGNEKLFF
TRBD2	.	TRBV7-3	TRBJ2-7	TGTGCCAGCAGCCCGACTAGCGGGAGCTCCTACGAGCAGTACTTC	CASSPTSGSSYEQYF
TRBD2	.	TRBV2	TRBJ2-7	TGTGCCAGCAGGATCTCGGGGACTAGCGGTATCTACGAGCAGTACTTC	CASRISGTSGIYEQYF
TRBD1	once	TRBV27	TRBJ1-1	TGTGCCGTTCGCACAGGGGGGGACGCTGAAGCTTTCTTT	CAVRTGGDAEAFF
.	.	TRBV29-1	TRBJ2-1	TGCAGCGCCTGGGAGAGGGGGAGGGCTGGCAATGAGCAGTTCTTC	CSAWERGRAGNEQFF
.	.	TRBV27	TRBJ2-1	TGTGCCAGCAGTCCCTTAGGGGCACTAGCCGAGCTCTATGAGCAGTTCTTC	CASSPLGALAELYEQFF